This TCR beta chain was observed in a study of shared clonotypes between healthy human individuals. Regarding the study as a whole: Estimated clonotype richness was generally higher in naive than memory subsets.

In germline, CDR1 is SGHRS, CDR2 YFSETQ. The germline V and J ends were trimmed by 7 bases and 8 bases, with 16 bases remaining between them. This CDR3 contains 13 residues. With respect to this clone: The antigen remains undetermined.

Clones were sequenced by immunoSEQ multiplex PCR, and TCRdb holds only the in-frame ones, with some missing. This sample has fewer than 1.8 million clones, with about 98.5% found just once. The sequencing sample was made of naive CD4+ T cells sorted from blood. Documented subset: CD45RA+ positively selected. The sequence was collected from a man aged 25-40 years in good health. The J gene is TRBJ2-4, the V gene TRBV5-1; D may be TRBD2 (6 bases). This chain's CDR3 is CASGIPGGDIQYF. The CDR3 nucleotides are TGCGCCAGCGGAATCCCGGGCGGGGACATTCAGTACTTC. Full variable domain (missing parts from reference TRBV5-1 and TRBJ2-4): KAGVTQTPRYLIKTRGQQVTLSCSPISGHRSVSWYQQTPGQGLQFLFEYFSETQRNKGNFPGRFSGRQFSNSRSEMNVSTLELGDSALYLCASGIPGGDIQYFGAGTRLSVL.